What follows are 6 T cell receptor beta chains derived from one specimen sequenced in a study of OX40 agonist ivuxolimab in advanced cancers. Profiled with immunoSEQ multiplex PCR; TCRdb holds only in-frame clones, not every one. The table records 75,000 to 100,000 clones, about 80% of them present only once. Specimen: CD4+ or CD8+ T cells sorted from blood, collected in a trial of the OX40 agonist ivuxolimab. These receptor sequences come from an adult with an advanced solid tumor such as melanoma, head and neck, liver or kidney cancer.

The rearrangement joins TRBV2 to TRBJ2-3; D remains unclear. The CDR3 has 15 residues. Germline V gives CDR1 SNHLY, CDR2 FYNNEI. V lost 2 bases, J lost 1 base, and 10 bases lay in between. CDR3 nucleotide sequence: TGTGCCAGCAGTGAACAAGGCCTCCGCACAGATACGCAGTATTTT. This sequence encodes CASSEQGLRTDTQYF.

The chain is built from TRBV7-2 and TRBJ2-2; D gene ambiguous. The CDR3 loop spans 15 amino acids. Trimming took 5 bases from V and 4 from J, leaving 14 bases between them. Germline CDR1 is SGHTA and CDR2 is FQGNSA. For the CDR3, the DNA is TGTGCCAGCAGCCCAGTCGTCCACTCCACCGGGGAGCTGTTTTTT. Translated: CASSPVVHSTGELFF.

The gene calls are TRBV7-9 and TRBJ2-7; tentatively, D is TRBD1 (5 bases). The V end was cut by 5 bases, the J end by 2 bases, with 13 bases between. Germline lookup yields CDR1 SEHNR and CDR2 FQNEAQ (reference sequence). The CDR3 is made up of 14 amino acids. The CDR3 is CASSAQVTPYEQYF. Written as DNA, the CDR3 is TGTGCCAGCAGCGCACAGGTCACCCCCTACGAGCAGTACTTC.

The chain carries TRBV7-2 and TRBJ2-5; D perhaps matches TRBD2 (5 bases). Per the germline V gene, CDR1 is SGHTA and CDR2 is FQGNSA. V lost 3 bases to trimming and J lost 5 bases, with 13 bases between them. CDR3 length equals 14 residues. This chain's CDR3 is CASSFGERRETQYF. For the CDR3, the DNA is TGTGCCAGCAGCTTCGGGGAGCGGAGGGAGACCCAGTACTTC.

The chain links TRBV10-3 to TRBJ1-3; unclear D gene. Germline assignment: CDR1 ENHRY and CDR2 SYGVKD. The CDR3 is 16 residues long. V lost 5 bases to trimming and J lost 0 bases, with 14 bases between them. CDR3: CAISSATGSSGNTIYF. The CDR3 DNA reads TGTGCCATCAGTTCGGCCACTGGGAGCTCTGGAAACACCATATATTTT.

The chain recombines TRBV2 with TRBJ2-7; D remains unclear. The CDR3 loop spans 11 amino acids. CDR1 and CDR2 from the germline V gene are SNHLY and FYNNEI. Trimming removed 5 bases at V and 0 bases at J, with 2 bases between. CDR3 amino acids: CASSPSYEQYF. The CDR3 DNA reads as TGTGCCAGCAGTCCCTCCTACGAGCAGTACTTC.